A selection of T cell receptor beta chains follows, all from one sample in a study of blood T cell repertoires in COVID-19. Repertoires were generated with immunoSEQ multiplex PCR, while TCRdb's copy carries only in-frame clones and drops some. This table has some 220,000 clones, about 87% appearing once. The material sequenced was PBMCs or T cells enriched from blood (not recorded which). The origin of the receptors is a woman in her twenties or thirties who had recovered from COVID-19. Each CDR3 is given with its conserved first and last residue. The order of the fields is CDR3 protein, CDR3 DNA, D gene, V gene, J gene, clone size. The D gene is left open where the match is weak. Some rows mark clone size as missing; the rest say once, few, many or name a class of expanded clone.

CDR3aa: CASHKLAGGTDTQYF
CDR3nt: TGTGCCAGCCATAAGTTAGCGGGGGGCACAGATACGCAGTATTTT
d_gene: TRBD2
v_gene: TRBV2
j_gene: TRBJ2-3
abundance: .

CDR3aa: CASSFGIGSGANVLTF
CDR3nt: TGTGCCAGCAGCTTCGGGATAGGCTCTGGGGCCAACGTCCTGACTTTC
d_gene: .
v_gene: TRBV7-7
j_gene: TRBJ2-6
abundance: .

CDR3aa: CASSIQLAGGNSYEQYF
CDR3nt: TGTGCCAGTAGTATACAGCTAGCGGGGGGTAACTCCTACGAGCAGTACTTC
d_gene: TRBD2
v_gene: TRBV19
j_gene: TRBJ2-7
abundance: .

CDR3aa: CASRLNSGGFNEQYF
CDR3nt: TGTGCCAGCAGGCTTAATAGCGGGGGGTTCAACGAGCAGTACTTC
d_gene: TRBD2
v_gene: TRBV7-2
j_gene: TRBJ2-7
abundance: .

CDR3aa: CASSQDGNPSGANVLTF
CDR3nt: TGCGCCAGCAGCCAAGACGGGAACCCCTCTGGGGCCAACGTCCTGACTTTC
d_gene: .
v_gene: TRBV4-3
j_gene: TRBJ2-6
abundance: .

CDR3aa: CASSQWSNGYTF
CDR3nt: TGTGCCAGCAGCCAATGGTCTAATGGCTACACCTTC
d_gene: .
v_gene: TRBV14
j_gene: TRBJ1-2
abundance: .

CDR3aa: CASRPGQGAREAFF
CDR3nt: TGTGCCAGCAGACCGGGACAGGGGGCACGTGAAGCTTTCTTT
d_gene: TRBD1
v_gene: TRBV6-4
j_gene: TRBJ1-1
abundance: .

CDR3aa: CASSFGGTGANVLTF
CDR3nt: TGCGCCAGCAGCTTCGGGGGGACTGGGGCCAACGTCCTGACTTTC
d_gene: TRBD2
v_gene: TRBV5-1
j_gene: TRBJ2-6
abundance: .

CDR3aa: CASSPVMANTEAFF
CDR3nt: TGTGCCAGCTCACCTGTCATGGCGAACACTGAAGCTTTCTTT
d_gene: .
v_gene: TRBV18
j_gene: TRBJ1-1
abundance: .

CDR3aa: CASSLDRANYNSPLHF
CDR3nt: TGTGCCAGCAGCTTGGACAGGGCAAACTATAATTCACCCCTCCACTTT
d_gene: .
v_gene: TRBV5-8
j_gene: TRBJ1-6
abundance: .

CDR3aa: CASREVGQNTEAFF
CDR3nt: TGTGCCAGCCGAGAGGTCGGACAGAACACTGAAGCTTTCTTT
d_gene: .
v_gene: TRBV7-9
j_gene: TRBJ1-1
abundance: .

CDR3aa: CASRPTSGGAYNEQFF
CDR3nt: TGTGCCAGTAGGCCGACTAGCGGGGGGGCCTACAATGAGCAGTTCTTC
d_gene: TRBD2
v_gene: TRBV19
j_gene: TRBJ2-1
abundance: .

CDR3aa: CASSPRTSGGVTDTQYF
CDR3nt: TGCGCCAGCAGCCCACGGACTAGCGGGGGGGTCACAGATACGCAGTATTTT
d_gene: TRBD2
v_gene: TRBV4-3
j_gene: TRBJ2-3
abundance: once

CDR3aa: CASRKGTGASYGYTF
CDR3nt: TGTGCCAGCAGAAAGGGGACAGGGGCTAGCTATGGCTACACCTTC
d_gene: TRBD1
v_gene: TRBV2
j_gene: TRBJ1-2
abundance: .

CDR3aa: CASSLTGLVGDTIYF
CDR3nt: TGTGCCAGCAGCCTGACAGGCCTCGTTGGAGACACCATATATTTT
d_gene: .
v_gene: TRBV9
j_gene: TRBJ1-3
abundance: .

CDR3aa: CTSSQGASGGVYGELFF
CDR3nt: TGCACCAGCAGCCAAGGTGCTAGCGGGGGGGTATACGGGGAGCTGTTTTTT
d_gene: .
v_gene: TRBV1
j_gene: TRBJ2-2
abundance: .

CDR3aa: CAGQTTTLDEQYF
CDR3nt: TGTGCCGGACAAACGACAACTCTAGACGAGCAGTACTTC
d_gene: .
v_gene: TRBV2
j_gene: TRBJ2-7
abundance: .

CDR3aa: CASRIQGENTEAFF
CDR3nt: TGTGCCAGTAGAATACAGGGGGAGAACACTGAAGCTTTCTTT
d_gene: TRBD1
v_gene: TRBV19
j_gene: TRBJ1-1
abundance: once

CDR3aa: CASSLTRLQGTGELFF
CDR3nt: TGTGCCAGCAGCTTAACGCGTTTACAGGGTACGGGGGAGCTGTTTTTT
d_gene: .
v_gene: TRBV7-3
j_gene: TRBJ2-2
abundance: .

CDR3aa: CASSDSTGTYGGYTF
CDR3nt: TGTGCCAGCAGTGACTCGACAGGGACCTATGGAGGCTACACCTTC
d_gene: TRBD1
v_gene: TRBV6-4
j_gene: TRBJ1-2
abundance: once

CDR3aa: CASSLVGTRSGNTIYF
CDR3nt: TGCGCCAGCAGCCTTGTCGGGACACGGTCTGGAAACACCATATATTTT
d_gene: .
v_gene: TRBV5-1
j_gene: TRBJ1-3
abundance: .

CDR3aa: CASSSGQAYTEAFF
CDR3nt: TGTGCCAGCAGTTCTGGGCAGGCATACACTGAAGCTTTCTTT
d_gene: .
v_gene: TRBV6-5
j_gene: TRBJ1-1
abundance: .

CDR3aa: CASSSGGTYEQYF
CDR3nt: TGTGCCAGCAGTTCGGGGGGTACCTACGAGCAGTACTTC
d_gene: TRBD2
v_gene: TRBV6-5
j_gene: TRBJ2-7
abundance: .

CDR3aa: CASKQESSYNSPLHF
CDR3nt: TGTGCCAGCAAGCAAGAAAGCTCCTATAATTCACCCCTCCACTTT
d_gene: .
v_gene: TRBV2
j_gene: TRBJ1-6
abundance: .

CDR3aa: CASSLDLAHEKLFF
CDR3nt: TGTGCCAGCAGCTTAGATTTGGCTCATGAAAAACTGTTTTTT
d_gene: .
v_gene: TRBV7-9
j_gene: TRBJ1-4
abundance: .

CDR3aa: CASSLDRRSYGYTF
CDR3nt: TGCGCCAGCAGCTTGGACCGCCGGAGCTATGGCTACACCTTC
d_gene: .
v_gene: TRBV5-1
j_gene: TRBJ1-2
abundance: .

CDR3aa: CASSVGQGGDQPQHF
CDR3nt: TGTGCCAGCAGCGTGGGACAGGGAGGCGATCAGCCCCAGCATTTT
d_gene: TRBD1
v_gene: TRBV5-4
j_gene: TRBJ1-5
abundance: .

CDR3aa: CASSQSPQGAYEQYF
CDR3nt: TGCGCCAGCAGTCAAAGCCCACAGGGGGCCTACGAGCAGTACTTC
d_gene: TRBD1
v_gene: TRBV4-3
j_gene: TRBJ2-7
abundance: .

CDR3aa: CASSPELDYNEQFF
CDR3nt: TGTGCCAGCAGCCCAGAACTAGACTACAATGAGCAGTTCTTC
d_gene: .
v_gene: TRBV7-9
j_gene: TRBJ2-1
abundance: .

CDR3aa: CASSVTPNSGQPGGYGYTF
CDR3nt: TGTGCCAGCAGCGTAACCCCGAATTCGGGACAGCCAGGAGGATATGGCTACACCTTC
d_gene: TRBD1
v_gene: TRBV9
j_gene: TRBJ1-2
abundance: .

CDR3aa: CASEGSMNTEAFF
CDR3nt: TGTGCCAGCGAGGGAAGTATGAACACTGAAGCTTTCTTT
d_gene: .
v_gene: TRBV6-5
j_gene: TRBJ1-1
abundance: .

CDR3aa: CASSDADREDKNIQYF
CDR3nt: TGTGCCAGCAGTGACGCCGACAGGGAGGACAAAAACATTCAGTACTTC
d_gene: .
v_gene: TRBV6-4
j_gene: TRBJ2-4
abundance: .

CDR3aa: CASGWTGKGDTQYF
CDR3nt: TGTGCCAGTGGCTGGACAGGGAAGGGGGATACGCAGTATTTT
d_gene: TRBD1
v_gene: TRBV19
j_gene: TRBJ2-3
abundance: once

CDR3aa: CASSYAGAQYF
CDR3nt: TGTGCCAGCAGTTACGCAGGGGCCCAGTACTTC
d_gene: .
v_gene: TRBV6-5
j_gene: TRBJ2-5
abundance: .

CDR3aa: CASSYDRGGGYEQYF
CDR3nt: TGTGCCAGCAGTTACGATCGGGGGGGCGGCTACGAGCAGTACTTC
d_gene: TRBD2
v_gene: TRBV6-2/TRBV6-3
j_gene: TRBJ2-7
abundance: .

CDR3aa: CASSGSPSSGNTIYF
CDR3nt: TGTGCCAGCAGTGGCAGTCCCAGCTCTGGAAACACCATATATTTT
d_gene: .
v_gene: TRBV25-1
j_gene: TRBJ1-3
abundance: .

CDR3aa: CASTLYRNYGYTF
CDR3nt: TGTGCCAGCACCCTGTATAGAAACTATGGCTACACCTTC
d_gene: .
v_gene: TRBV2
j_gene: TRBJ1-2
abundance: .

CDR3aa: CASSHPGQGKGNTIYF
CDR3nt: TGCGCCAGCAGTCATCCGGGACAGGGGAAGGGAAACACCATATATTTT
d_gene: TRBD1
v_gene: TRBV5-1
j_gene: TRBJ1-3
abundance: .

CDR3aa: CASSQDPLAGALSSYNEQFF
CDR3nt: TGCGCCAGCAGCCAAGATCCCCTAGCGGGGGCGCTCAGCTCCTACAATGAGCAGTTCTTC
d_gene: TRBD2
v_gene: TRBV4-3
j_gene: TRBJ2-1
abundance: .

CDR3aa: CASSQDQQPLEAFF
CDR3nt: TGCGCCAGCAGCCAAGATCAACAGCCACTTGAAGCTTTCTTT
d_gene: .
v_gene: TRBV4-3
j_gene: TRBJ1-1
abundance: .

CDR3aa: CASSQTVNSPLHF
CDR3nt: TGCGCCAGCAGCCAGACTGTTAATTCACCCCTCCACTTT
d_gene: .
v_gene: TRBV4-3
j_gene: TRBJ1-6
abundance: once

CDR3aa: CASSWDYTGELFF
CDR3nt: TGTGCCAGCAGCTGGGACTACACCGGGGAGCTGTTTTTT
d_gene: .
v_gene: TRBV11-2
j_gene: TRBJ2-2
abundance: .

CDR3aa: CASSEHQGQGRNTIYF
CDR3nt: TGTGCCAGCAGTGAACACCAGGGACAGGGAAGAAACACCATATATTTT
d_gene: TRBD1
v_gene: TRBV6-1
j_gene: TRBJ1-3
abundance: .

CDR3aa: CASSQDLGQGTSPLHF
CDR3nt: TGCGCCAGCAGCCAAGATCTTGGACAGGGTACTTCACCCCTCCACTTT
d_gene: TRBD1
v_gene: TRBV4-3
j_gene: TRBJ1-6
abundance: .

CDR3aa: CASSVEGRGDYGYTF
CDR3nt: TGTGCCAGCAGCGTAGAAGGCAGGGGAGACTATGGCTACACCTTC
d_gene: .
v_gene: TRBV9
j_gene: TRBJ1-2
abundance: .

CDR3aa: CASSSGLEGTGELFF
CDR3nt: TGTGCCAGCAGCTCGGGACTAGAGGGCACCGGGGAGCTGTTTTTT
d_gene: TRBD2
v_gene: TRBV5-4
j_gene: TRBJ2-2
abundance: .

CDR3aa: CASSPQFSDRGHGYTF
CDR3nt: TGTGCCAGCTCACCACAATTTTCGGACAGGGGTCATGGCTACACCTTC
d_gene: TRBD1
v_gene: TRBV18
j_gene: TRBJ1-2
abundance: once

CDR3aa: CASGDLSGPYTDTQYF
CDR3nt: TGTGCCAGCGGTGACCTTAGCGGACCCTACACAGATACGCAGTATTTT
d_gene: .
v_gene: TRBV5-6
j_gene: TRBJ2-3
abundance: .

CDR3aa: CSAHNGQGGEKLFF
CDR3nt: TGCAGCGCCCATAACGGGCAGGGAGGTGAAAAACTGTTTTTT
d_gene: .
v_gene: TRBV29-1
j_gene: TRBJ1-4
abundance: .

CDR3aa: CASGGGLYAEAFF
CDR3nt: TGTGCCAGCGGGGGGGGTCTATACGCTGAAGCTTTCTTT
d_gene: .
v_gene: TRBV25-1
j_gene: TRBJ1-1
abundance: .

CDR3aa: CASSLLPAGGYGYTF
CDR3nt: TGCGCCAGCAGCTTACTTCCAGCGGGAGGGTATGGCTACACCTTC
d_gene: .
v_gene: TRBV5-1
j_gene: TRBJ1-2
abundance: .